These 14 T cell receptor beta chains were sequenced from one sample in a study of control samples from healthy donors and cancer patients. Repertoires were generated with immunoSEQ multiplex PCR, while TCRdb's copy carries only in-frame clones and drops some. The sample holds fewer than 200,000 clones, 95% to 96% seen once. The sequencing sample was made of blood. These receptors were taken from a woman under 40 in good health.

In DNA form, the CDR3 reads TGTGCCAGCAGCTTTTTCGGGGAATACGAGCAGTACTTC. Amino acids: CASSFFGEYEQYF. This rearrangement joins TRBV7-9 to TRBJ2-7, with a weak D call TRBD2 (5 bases). V shed 3 bases and J shed 4 bases, with 10 bases lying between them. This CDR3 contains 13 residues. Germline CDR1 SEHNR, CDR2 FQNEAQ (reference sequence).

The chain couples TRBV27 to TRBJ2-7; 8 bases line up with TRBD2. Germline CDR1 MNHEY, CDR2 SMNVEV (reference sequence). Trimming at V came to 5 bases and at J to 4 bases, leaving 10 bases not matched to a gene. The CDR3 has 15 amino acids. CDR3 nucleotides: TGTGCCAGCAGTCCGCGGGGGGACTACCATTACGAGCAGTACTTC. Amino acid sequence: CASSPRGDYHYEQYF.

The gene calls are TRBV7-8 and TRBJ1-1; D is undetermined. Trimming took 1 base from V and 5 from J, leaving 14 bases between them. CDR3 length: 15 residues. Germline V gene sequence: CDR1 SGHVS, CDR2 FQNEAQ. For the CDR3, the DNA is TGTGCCAGCAGCTTAGTGGCAGAGAGGTGGACTGAAGCTTTCTTT. Its protein product is CASSLVAERWTEAFF.

The chain links TRBV6-6 to TRBJ1-2, with no clear D. CDR3 length: 15 residues. The V end was cut by 7 bases, the J end by 5 bases, with 20 bases between. CDR1 and CDR2 (germline): MNHNY, SVGAGI (reference sequence). The CDR3 DNA follows: TGTGCCAGCACTCCGGGCAGTGTGAACAATTATGGCTACACCTTC. Amino acids: CASTPGSVNNYGYTF.

V usage is TRBV7-3 and J usage is TRBJ2-1, with unresolved D. V lost 3 bases and J 6 bases, leaving 9 bases between the germline ends. The CDR3 has 13 residues. CDR1 is SGHTA and CDR2 is FQGTGA in the germline V gene. The CDR3 nucleotides are TGTGCCAGCAGCTTGCCTAACCCCAATGAGCAGTTCTTC. It specifies CASSLPNPNEQFF. Supplemented by reference TRBV7-3 and TRBJ2-1, the full variable domain reads GAGVSQTPSNKVTEKGKYVELRCDPISGHTALYWYRQSLGQGPEFLIYFQGTGAADDSGLPNDRFFAVRPEGSVSTLKIQRTERGDSAVYLCASSLPNPNEQFFGPGTRLTVL.

The chain is built from TRBV2 and TRBJ2-3, with 10 positions matching TRBD2. This CDR3 contains 15 residues. Per germline, CDR1 SNHLY and CDR2 FYNNEI. The trim removed 6 bases at V and 4 bases at J, leaving 7 bases unmatched. The CDR3: CASSISGRYSDTQYF. The CDR3 nucleotides read TGTGCCAGCAGCATTAGCGGGAGGTACTCAGATACGCAGTATTTT.

The chain links TRBV28 to TRBJ2-7; a possible D gene is TRBD2 (7 bases). The CDR3 totals 16 residues. Germline V gives CDR1 MDHEN, CDR2 SYDVKM. V was shortened by 7 bases and J by 0 bases, with 19 bases between the two germline ends. Here the CDR3 DNA reads TGTGCCAGCACGCCTATGAGGGGGGGACTCTCCTACGAGCAGTACTTC. Translated, it gives CASTPMRGGLSYEQYF.

On this clone: Other DNA sequences within the sample encode an identical CDR3. J is TRBJ2-3 and V is TRBV5-6; D gene ambiguous. The V gene's germline CDR1 is SGHDT and CDR2 YYEEEE. This CDR3 has 13 amino acids. Trimming cost V 4 bases and J 1 base, with 7 bases left between them. The DNA for the CDR3 is TGTGCCAGCAGCCTCCTCGGCACAGATACGCAGTATTTT. Amino acid sequence: CASSLLGTDTQYF.

The rearrangement links TRBV5-6 to TRBJ2-1; the D gene is possibly TRBD1 (5 bases). CDR3 length: 16 residues. Trimming took off 0 bases at V and 3 bases at J, with 13 bases between the two ends. Germline CDR1 is SGHDT and CDR2 is YYEEEE. The CDR3 nucleotides read TGTGCCAGCAGCTTGGTGCCCAGGGCCTACTACAATGAGCAGTTCTTC. This gives the protein CASSLVPRAYYNEQFF.

Remarks on this clone: The junction differs from germline at one of its ends, possibly a read error. The DNA of the CDR3 is TGCAGCGTCACCGGGACTGAAATAATCTTC. Encoded protein: CSVTGTEIIF. The chain employs TRBV29-1 and TRBJ1-2, with a possible D match to TRBD1 (5 bases). Looked up from germline, CDR1 is SQVTM and CDR2 is ANQGSEA. The CDR3 spans 10 residues.

The chain links TRBV7-9 to TRBJ1-1; D is uncertain. V lost 5 bases to trimming and J lost 6 bases, with 7 bases between them. The CDR3 loop spans 11 amino acids. Germline V gives CDR1 SEHNR, CDR2 FQNEAQ (reference sequence). CDR3 sequence: CASSRAAEAFF. The CDR3 DNA sequence: TGTGCCAGCAGCCGAGCAGCTGAAGCTTTCTTT.

This clone was observed a single time. V usage is TRBV9 and J usage is TRBJ2-1, with 9 bases that match TRBD1. CDR3 length equals 17 residues. Trimming cost V 4 bases and J 8 bases; bases outside gene matches: 16. The germline V gene encodes CDR1 SGDLS and CDR2 YYNGEE. This CDR3 is CASSLQGANFDSDEQFF. The CDR3 region has the DNA TGTGCCAGCAGCCTACAGGGGGCGAATTTTGATAGCGATGAGCAGTTCTTC.

V usage is TRBV3-1 (or the pseudogene TRBV3-2) and J usage is TRBJ2-2; D assignment may be TRBD1 or TRBD2 (6 bases each). V lost 4 bases to trimming and J lost 6 bases, with 12 bases between them. The germline V gene encodes CDR1 LGHDT and CDR2 YNNKEL (reference sequence). This CDR3 region has 14 residues. CDR3 protein: CASSPSRGPGELFF. The CDR3 coding sequence is TGTGCCAGCAGCCCTTCCCGGGGGCCCGGGGAGCTGTTTTTT.

The chain joins TRBV28 to TRBJ1-5; TRBD1 might be the D (5 bases). Germline loops: CDR1 MDHEN, CDR2 SYDVKM. V was cut by 2 bases and J by 6 bases, with 11 bases left in between. The CDR3 is made up of 14 amino acids. CDR3 amino acids: CASSLMQGVQPQHF. CDR3 bases: TGTGCCAGCAGTTTAATGCAGGGTGTTCAGCCCCAGCATTTT.